Listed here are 14 T cell receptor beta chains from one sample, sequenced in a study of blood T cell repertoires in COVID-19. The protocol was immunoSEQ multiplex PCR, while the TCRdb copy is restricted to in-frame clones and leaves out a portion. The table has approximately 90,000 clones, 80% seen once. What was sequenced was peripheral blood. These receptors were obtained from a woman of 80 years or more with acute or convalescent COVID-19.

The chain combines TRBV18 with TRBJ2-6; 8 bases agree with TRBD1. The germline V gene has CDR1 KGHSH and CDR2 LQKENI. The CDR3 extends over 17 amino acids. V dropped 3 bases and J dropped 0; count of bases not matched to a gene: 4. CDR3 amino acids: CASSPRTGNSGANVLTF. The CDR3 DNA is TGTGCCAGCTCACCCCGGACAGGGAACTCTGGGGCCAACGTCCTGACTTTC.

The gene calls are TRBV6-6 and TRBJ2-7, with TRBD2 matching 7 bases. Germline V CDR1 and CDR2: MNHNY, SVGAGI (reference sequence). J lost 3 bases, V lost 2 bases, and 4 bases had no gene match. The CDR3 length is 14 residues. The CDR3 region has the DNA TGTGCCAGCAGTTACGCGGGAGCTCGCTACGAGCAGTACTTC. It encodes CASSYAGARYEQYF.

The chain joins TRBV10-2 to TRBJ1-2; 12 bases are shared with TRBD1. The CDR3 has 16 residues. V lost 7 bases and J lost 4; bases outside the gene matches: 10. Germline V gene sequence: CDR1 WSHSY, CDR2 SAAADI. The CDR3 spells CASTLGQGARGYGYTF. The CDR3 region has the DNA TGCGCCAGCACCCTGGGACAGGGGGCGCGGGGCTATGGCTACACCTTC.

The genes are TRBV5-6 and TRBJ1-1; tentatively, D is TRBD1 (5 bases). Trimming cost V 2 bases and J 0 bases, with 14 bases left between them. In germline, CDR1 is SGHDT, CDR2 YYEEEE. This CDR3 contains 16 residues. Here the CDR3 DNA reads TGTGCCAGCAGCTTCATGCCAGGGTGGTTGAACACTGAAGCTTTCTTT. Its translation is CASSFMPGWLNTEAFF.

The rearrangement uses TRBV6-2 or TRBV6-3 and TRBJ2-3, with 10 bases identical to TRBD2. CDR1 and CDR2 from the germline V gene are MNHEY and SVGEGT. The CDR3 spans 14 residues. The V segment lost 5 bases and the J segment 7 bases; nucleotides outside the gene matches: 6. CDR3 bases: TGTGCCAGCAGTGTACTAGCGGGGACCAATACGCAGTATTTT. Amino acids: CASSVLAGTNTQYF.

The genes are TRBV7-2 and TRBJ2-5; D perhaps matches TRBD2 (7 bases). CDR3 length: 14 amino acids. With 0 bases removed from V and 4 bases from J, the gap between germline ends came to 9 bases. Germline loops: CDR1 SGHTA, CDR2 FQGNSA. CDR3 DNA sequence: TGTGCCAGCAGCTTAGCGGGGGGGCCAGAGACCCAGTACTTC. Encoded protein: CASSLAGGPETQYF.

This rearrangement joins TRBV19 to TRBJ1-2, with D tentatively TRBD1 (5 bases). V was pared by 2 bases and J by 0 bases, with 7 bases between. The CDR3 has 14 residues. CDR1 and CDR2 from the germline V gene are LNHDA and SQIVND (reference sequence). The CDR3 DNA reads TGTGCCAGTAGTATAACGGGGGCTAACTATGGCTACACCTTC. Translation gives CASSITGANYGYTF.

The CDR3 reads CASSPGSDTQYF. CDR3 nucleotides: TGTGCCAGCAGCCCGGGATCAGATACGCAGTATTTT. The chain has TRBV11-2 and TRBJ2-3; TRBD2 might be the D (5 bases). Germline V lookup: CDR1 SGHAT, CDR2 FQNNGV. This CDR3 comprises 12 residues. The V gene lost 5 bases and the J gene lost 4 bases, with 7 bases spanning the gap.

V gene TRBV4-1 combines with J gene TRBJ2-3; D uncertain. The V end was cut by 1 base, the J end by 6 bases, with 5 bases between. The CDR3 length is 12 residues. The V gene's germline CDR1 is MGHRA and CDR2 YSYEKL. For the CDR3, the DNA is TGCGCCAGCAGCCAAGCCGGGGATACGCAGTATTTT. This gives the protein CASSQAGDTQYF.

The chain joins TRBV5-1 to TRBJ1-6; 8 nucleotides align to TRBD1. CDR1 SGHRS and CDR2 YFSETQ come from the germline V gene. J gave up 5 bases and V 4 bases, and 5 bases lay outside the gene matches. The CDR3 length is 15 residues. The CDR3 bases are TGCGCCAGCAGCCAACAGACAGGGGATAATTCACCCCTCCACTTT. It yields the protein CASSQQTGDNSPLHF.

J is TRBJ1-3 and V is TRBV18, with 7 nucleotides matching TRBD1. J gave up 2 bases and V 2 bases, and 12 bases lay outside the gene matches. The CDR3 loop spans 18 amino acids. Germline V gene sequence: CDR1 KGHSH, CDR2 LQKENI. CDR3 residues: CASSPWMTGLLTGNTIYF. In nucleotides, the CDR3 is TGTGCCAGCTCACCATGGATGACAGGGCTATTAACTGGAAACACCATATATTTT.

The chain employs TRBV7-9 and TRBJ2-7; perhaps TRBD2 as D (5 bases). Germline V gene data show CDR1 as SEHNR and CDR2 as FQNEAQ (reference sequence). Trimming shortened V by 0 bases and J by 3 bases, and 9 bases separated the two germline ends. This CDR3 has 14 amino acids. The CDR3 DNA sequence: TGTGCCAGCAGCTTAGCGGGAGCGATCTACGAGCAGTACTTC. Translating gives CASSLAGAIYEQYF.

The chain combines TRBV3-1 (or the pseudogene TRBV3-2) with TRBJ2-3; possibly TRBD1 for D (5 bases). This CDR3 spans 14 amino acids. Trimming left V 1 base short and J 6 bases short, with 11 bases between. The germline CDR1 and CDR2 sequences are LGHDT and YNNKEL (reference sequence). The CDR3 DNA sequence: TGTGCCAGCAGCCAAGTGACAGCTCATGATACGCAGTATTTT. This translates into CASSQVTAHDTQYF.

This chain uses TRBV10-1 with TRBJ2-1, with a tentative D call TRBD2 (5 bases). Trimming removed 2 bases from V and 3 bases from J, with 11 bases in between. CDR3 length: 15 residues. The germline CDR1 and CDR2 sequences are WNHNN and SYGVQD (reference sequence). This CDR3 reads CASSEVAGFYNEQFF. The CDR3, as DNA: TGCGCCAGCAGTGAGGTGGCGGGCTTCTACAATGAGCAGTTCTTC.